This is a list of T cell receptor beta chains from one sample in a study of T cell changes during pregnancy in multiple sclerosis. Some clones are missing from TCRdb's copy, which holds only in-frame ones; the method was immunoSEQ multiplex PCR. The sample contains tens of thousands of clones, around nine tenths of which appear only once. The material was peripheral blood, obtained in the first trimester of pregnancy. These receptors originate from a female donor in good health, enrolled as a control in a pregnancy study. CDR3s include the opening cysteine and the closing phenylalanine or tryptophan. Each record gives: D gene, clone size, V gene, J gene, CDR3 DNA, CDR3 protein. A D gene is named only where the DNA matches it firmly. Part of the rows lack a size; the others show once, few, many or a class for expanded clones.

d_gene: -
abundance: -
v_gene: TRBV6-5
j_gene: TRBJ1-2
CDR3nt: TGTGCCAGCACTGCTTCAGGGTCCCTAGACTATGGCTACACCTTC
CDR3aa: CASTASGSLDYGYTF

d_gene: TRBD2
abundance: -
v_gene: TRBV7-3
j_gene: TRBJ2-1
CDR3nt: TGTGCCAGCAGCGCCACTAGCGGGAGAATCAATGAGCAGTTCTTC
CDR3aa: CASSATSGRINEQFF

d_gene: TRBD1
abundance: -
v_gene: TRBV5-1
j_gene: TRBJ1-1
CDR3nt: TGCGCCAGCAGCTTAGGGGACAGGGGGAACACTGAAGCTTTCTTT
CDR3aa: CASSLGDRGNTEAFF

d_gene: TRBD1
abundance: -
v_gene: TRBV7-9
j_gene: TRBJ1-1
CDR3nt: TGTGCCAGCAGCGGAAACAGGGGAACTGAAGCTTTCTTT
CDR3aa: CASSGNRGTEAFF

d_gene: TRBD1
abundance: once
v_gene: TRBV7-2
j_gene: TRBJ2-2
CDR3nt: TGTGCCAGCAGCAACCACAGGGGTAACGGGGAGCTGTTTTTT
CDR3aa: CASSNHRGNGELFF

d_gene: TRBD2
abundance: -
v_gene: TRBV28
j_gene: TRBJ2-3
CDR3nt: TGTGCCAGCAGCCAGGGGGGACTAGCTGGCACAGATACGCAGTATTTT
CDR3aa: CASSQGGLAGTDTQYF

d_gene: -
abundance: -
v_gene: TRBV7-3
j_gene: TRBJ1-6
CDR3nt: TGTGCCAGCAGTTCGAGCGGGCCAGGGCTCAATTCACCCCTCCACTTT
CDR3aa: CASSSSGPGLNSPLHF

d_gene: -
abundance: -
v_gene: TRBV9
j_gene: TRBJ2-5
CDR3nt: TGTGCCAGCAGCGTGGACTTATTGATGGAGACCCAGTACTTC
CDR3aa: CASSVDLLMETQYF

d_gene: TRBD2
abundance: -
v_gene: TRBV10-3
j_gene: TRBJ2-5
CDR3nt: TGTGCCATCAGTCAGCGGGGGGATCAAGAGACCCAGTACTTC
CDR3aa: CAISQRGDQETQYF

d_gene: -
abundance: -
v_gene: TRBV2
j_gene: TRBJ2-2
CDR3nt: TGTGCCAGCAGAACACCTGACACCGGGGAGCTGTTTTTT
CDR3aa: CASRTPDTGELFF

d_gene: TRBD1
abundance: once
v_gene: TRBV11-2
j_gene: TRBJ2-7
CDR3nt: TGTGCCAGCAGCTTGCCCCCGGGACAGGGCTTTAACGAGCAGTACTTC
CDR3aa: CASSLPPGQGFNEQYF

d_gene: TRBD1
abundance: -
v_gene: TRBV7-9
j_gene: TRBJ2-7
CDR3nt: TGTGCCAGCAGCTTGGCCGGGACAGGGGAAGGGTACGAGCAGTACTTC
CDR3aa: CASSLAGTGEGYEQYF

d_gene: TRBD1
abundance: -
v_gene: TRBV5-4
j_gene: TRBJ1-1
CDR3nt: TGTGCCAGCCAGGGACAGGCAAACACTGAAGCTTTCTTT
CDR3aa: CASQGQANTEAFF

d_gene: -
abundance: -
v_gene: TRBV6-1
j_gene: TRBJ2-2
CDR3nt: TGTGCCAGCAGTGACCTTATAGACACCGGGGAGCTGTTTTTT
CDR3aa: CASSDLIDTGELFF

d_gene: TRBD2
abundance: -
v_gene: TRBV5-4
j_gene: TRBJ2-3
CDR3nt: TGTGCCAGCAGGGGGTCTGGGACTAGTTTTGCAGATACGCAGTATTTT
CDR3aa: CASRGSGTSFADTQYF

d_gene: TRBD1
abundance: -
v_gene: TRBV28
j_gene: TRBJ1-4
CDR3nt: TGTGCCAGCAGATTGACAGGGGGCGCGGGAAAACTGTTTTTT
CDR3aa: CASRLTGGAGKLFF

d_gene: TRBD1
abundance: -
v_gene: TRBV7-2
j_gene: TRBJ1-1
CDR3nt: TGTGCCAGCAGCTTAGATAGGACAGGAGTGAACACTGAAGCTTTCTTT
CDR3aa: CASSLDRTGVNTEAFF

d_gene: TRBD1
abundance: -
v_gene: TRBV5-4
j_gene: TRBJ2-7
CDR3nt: TGTGCCAGCAGCTCGAGGACAGGAAGGGAGCAGTACTTC
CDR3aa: CASSSRTGREQYF

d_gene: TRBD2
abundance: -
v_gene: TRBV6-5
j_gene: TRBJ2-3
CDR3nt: TGTGCCAGCAGTTACGGAGCGGGAGGGCACACAGATACGCAGTATTTT
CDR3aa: CASSYGAGGHTDTQYF

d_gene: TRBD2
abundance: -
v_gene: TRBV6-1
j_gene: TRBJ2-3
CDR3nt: TGTGCCAGCAGTGAACTAGCGGGGGGGCCAGATACGCAGTATTTT
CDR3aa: CASSELAGGPDTQYF

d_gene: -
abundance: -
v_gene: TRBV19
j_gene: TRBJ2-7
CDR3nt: TGTGCCAGTACACAAGGGAGTGGGGAGCAGTACTTC
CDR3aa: CASTQGSGEQYF

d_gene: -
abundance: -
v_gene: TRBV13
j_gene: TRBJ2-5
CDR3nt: TGTGCCAGCAGCTTAGGCGTTGGACTTCCTACGGGAGAGACCCAGTACTTC
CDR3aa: CASSLGVGLPTGETQYF

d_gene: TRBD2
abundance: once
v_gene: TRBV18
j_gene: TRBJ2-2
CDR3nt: TGTGCCAGCTCCCAGAGCCCGGAACTAGCGGTTACCACCGGGGAGCTGTTTTTT
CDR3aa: CASSQSPELAVTTGELFF

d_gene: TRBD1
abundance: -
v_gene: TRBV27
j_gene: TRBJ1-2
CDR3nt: TGTGCCAGCAGTTCTGGACAGGGTCTATGGTATGGCTACACCTTC
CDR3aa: CASSSGQGLWYGYTF

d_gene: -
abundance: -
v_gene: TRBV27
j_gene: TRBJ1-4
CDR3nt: TGTGCCAGCTCACTTAATACGGGGGGCGGGGAAAAACTGTTTTTT
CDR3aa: CASSLNTGGGEKLFF

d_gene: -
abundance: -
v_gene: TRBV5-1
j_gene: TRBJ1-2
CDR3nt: TGCGCCAGCCAACTTTCCCCCACGGGAGATGGCTACACCTTC
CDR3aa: CASQLSPTGDGYTF

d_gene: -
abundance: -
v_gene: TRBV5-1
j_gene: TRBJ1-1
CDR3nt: TGCGCCAGCAGCTTGGGGCAGGGCGGCATGAACACTGAAGCTTTCTTT
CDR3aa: CASSLGQGGMNTEAFF

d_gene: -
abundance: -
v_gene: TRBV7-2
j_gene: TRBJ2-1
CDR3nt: TGTGCCAGCAGCCGACAGGACCTTTGGGAGTTCTTC
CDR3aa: CASSRQDLWEFF